A selection of T cell receptor beta chains follows, all from one sample in a study of radiotherapy plus CTLA-4 blockade in lung cancer. Clones were sequenced by immunoSEQ multiplex PCR, and TCRdb holds only the in-frame ones, with some missing. The table lists 85,000 to 90,000 clones, 55% to 75% of them singletons. The sample in question was peripheral blood, obtained from a patient treated with radiotherapy plus ipilimumab. All receptors derive from a human donor with non-small cell lung cancer that progressed on radiotherapy plus ipilimumab. Both conserved end residues are trimmed from each CDR3. Some rows mark clone size as missing; the rest say once, few, many or name a class of expanded clone.

V,size,CDR3
TRBV28,few,ASTSWGETNEKLF
TRBV7-2,-,ASSLEASGGPRNEQF
TRBV7-9,once,ASSLELASYNEQF
TRBV5-1,-,ASSYFPGGEAYEKLF
TRBV11-2,few,ASSLRQYNEQF
TRBV9,few,ASQPGLAGRTDTQY
TRBV5-1,-,ASSLGWPNEKLF
TRBV5-1,-,ASSAGTGGYGYT
TRBV2,-,ASSPNRGQETQY
TRBV15,-,ATSRGTNSNQPQH
TRBV19,-,ASSTSAAWQPQH
TRBV28,-,ASSPYTGTGDEKLF
TRBV28,-,ASSSQSYEQY
TRBV19,-,ASRDRGKSDTQY
TRBV5-1,-,ASSSSPGENTEAF
TRBV5-8,-,ASSPGGGREKLF
TRBV2,-,ASSPTEVAF
TRBV28,-,ASRQLSGIYGYT
TRBV5-1,-,ASSSPGTRPYNEQF
TRBV28,-,ASSLVGQGLGNTIY
TRBV28,few,ASSPGGQGETQY
TRBV5-1,-,ASSSGTVFYEQY
TRBV2,-,ASSVGKGSTGELF
TRBV5-4,-,ASSQFRGGDEQY
TRBV6-5,few,ASSPQQGSGNTIY
TRBV19,-,ASNFGTSSYNEQF
TRBV15,-,ATSRDLAGGSYEQY
TRBV2,-,ASTGTSGDGTQY
TRBV4-3,few,ASSQADRRVATEAF
TRBV5-4,-,ASSPGTGRSDTQY
TRBV10-3,-,ATTSGDPYEQY
TRBV19,few,ASSPGHGQY
TRBV7-3,-,ASSLGLDYEQF
TRBV7-8,-,ASSWTSGTYEQY
TRBV7-9,-,ASSLVGEVNTEAF
TRBV4-3,few,ASSQNHRNTEAF
TRBV11-2,once,ASSLREPIYSNQPQH
TRBV6-5,-,ASIPGRTGELF
TRBV4-1,few,ASSQDEREQY
TRBV28,-,ASREAGVDKNIQY
TRBV6-5,-,ASSEREDTGYT
TRBV14,once,ASRMTGRGTEAF
TRBV28,-,ASSPRGARTVKY
TRBV28,-,ASSPVPGQGSGNTIY
TRBV28,-,ASRGNRGGSGNTIY
TRBV10-1,-,ASRVSNYGHT
TRBV6-5,many,ASSYGGGLGYGYT
TRBV28,-,ASRQRASYEQY
TRBV28,-,ASSPSGGIRHGYT
TRBV18,-,ASSPGQTYGYT
TRBV9,-,ASSVGASSYEQY
TRBV28,few,ASSSLRDRGLKNYGYT
TRBV20-1,few,SARVGRQY
TRBV7-6,-,ASSPDRWRQF
TRBV6-5,-,ASSYSREGVYEQY